This T cell receptor beta chain was identified during a study of regulatory T cells in long-lasting Graves disease (dated by TCRdb to the early 2020s). With respect to the entire study: In the newly diagnosed Graves' disease group, patients had been taking antithyroid drugs for less than 3 months. Peripheral blood TCR sequencing and RNA sequencing compared persistent Graves' disease patients with newly diagnosed Graves' disease patients. TCR sequencing covered about 13 persistent and roughly 20 newly diagnosed Graves' disease patients, 33 samples in total. The study took place in China and was registered as a clinical trial.

What this sample's time point label stands for: newly diagnosed GD, antithyroid drugs for less than 3 months. RNA was extracted from PBMCs in TRIzol for both TCR sequencing and RNA sequencing. Graves' disease was diagnosed according to American Thyroid Association guidelines. Patients were recruited from an endocrinology department in Xi'an, China. Each patient gave roughly 10 milliliters of peripheral blood, collected in an EDTA anticoagulant tube. PBMCs were isolated by Ficoll Paque Plus density gradient separation without further T cell sorting. An Agilent 2100 Bioanalyzer and agarose gel were used to assess RNA quality, and a NanoDrop 2000 was used to measure RNA concentration. The library came from multiplex PCR. Sequencer: Illumina HiSeq 4000. CDR3 regions were amplified by Arm-PCR with iRepertoire HTBI primers to construct TCR beta libraries. Gel purification was performed on PCR products prior to sequencing. The paper's processing steps were these. Gene usage analysis of CDR3 amino acid clonotypes used the 55 to 65 TRBV and more than 13 TRBJ segments found across samples. Filtered high-quality paired reads were merged into contigs using COPE and FqMerger. BLAST was used to align contigs to the IMGT TRBV, TRBD and TRBJ reference genes, and CDR3 was defined following IMGT. Any clonotype with a frequency above 0.1% was counted as a highly expanded clone. Shannon entropy served as the measure of repertoire diversity, while the Gini coefficient captured V-J evenness. Public clonotypes were defined as clonotypes shared by more than one individual. TCRdb applied fastp at Q25 and MiXCR to the public reads, then kept only in-frame beta chains. Rows are unified per CDR3 protein, each entry keeping the most common DNA and genes. These V and J calls are TCRdb output, not the study's own analysis. This sample gives about 430,000 distinct CDR3 sequences in total; over 14% of them show up just once. About 8% of the sample belongs to the ten largest clones.

What the authors observed across the whole study: Because the primary lesion, thyroid tissue, could not be accessed, the study looked at peripheral blood alone. The small sample size was acknowledged by the authors as a limitation that may reduce accuracy. Patients with persistent disease shared more public clonotypes (approximately 2,500) than newly diagnosed patients did (about 1,000). Persistent disease showed preferential use of TRBV28, TRBJ1-2 and TRBJ2-5, whereas newly diagnosed disease favored TRBV20-1 and TRBJ2-1. Only the TCR beta chain was sequenced and analyzed. Compared with newly diagnosed patients, persistent Graves' disease patients had lower TCR Shannon entropy and fewer highly expanded clones, which suggests clonal expansion.

As encoded in the germline V gene (reference sequence), CDR1 is PRHDT while CDR2 is FYEKMQ. The CDR3 runs 16 residues from the cysteine to the phenylalanine. Only the CDR3 part of the read is kept: 48 bases, read in frame from the first base. At the junction V is shortened by 5 bases and J by 3 bases; bases outside the gene matches: 7. Regarding this clonotype: Its antigen is still unknown. No clone much larger than this one lies a single base away; base qualities are absent.

These data also formed part of another study, on T cells in Graves' hyperthyroidism and ophthalmopathy. As that second paper reports: A patient counted as having stable Graves' hyperthyroidism if no progression to ophthalmopathy occurred over 18 months of follow-up. Hyperthyroidism patients were newly diagnosed, had a disease duration of under 2 months, and were aged 18 to 65 years. Any patient with an uncontrolled infection, another autoimmune disease, pregnancy or lactation was excluded. Clinical symptoms, serum thyroxine and TRAb, thyroid ultrasound, and orbital computed tomography formed the basis for the diagnoses. The TCR CDR3 was subjected to a first round of RT-PCR using the HTBI primer set and the Qiagen OneStep RT-PCR kit. Most expanded thyroid clonotypes (frequency above 0.001) were also detected in blood, a finding suggesting that blood repertoires may reflect thyroid immune responses. A 13 V-J signature model separated ophthalmopathy from stable hyperthyroidism, with 87.88% sensitivity and roughly 84% specificity in cross-validation and 80%/75% in testing. In validation, the model predicted progression to ophthalmopathy a median of roughly 6.2 months before onset, with approximately 71% sensitivity and about 72% specificity. A discovery cohort of approximately 97 patients, roughly 43 with Graves' ophthalmopathy and approximately 60 with stable Graves' hyperthyroidism, was used to find distinguishing TCR V-J signatures. Whether ophthalmopathy could be predicted prospectively was tested in an independent validation cohort made up of 18 hyperthyroidism patients plus 17 patients who later progressed to ophthalmopathy. The 80 to 100 discovery patients were randomly divided into training and test sets at a 7:3 ratio. In addition, the study compared T-cell repertoires in thyroid tissue and in blood from five to seven Graves' hyperthyroidism patients. Once sampling was done, hyperthyroidism patients were given methimazole at a starting dose of 30 mg daily, whereas ophthalmopathy patients were given high-dose intravenous methylprednisolone. Libraries were constructed in a second round of multiplex PCR, after which size selection and purification were carried out. Libraries were sequenced paired-end with 100 bp reads on an Illumina HiSeq2000. SOAPnuke was used to process the raw data, removing reads that contained adapters or uncalled bases, had a mean Phred below 15, or lacked an exact match to the constant primer or identifier. COPE v1.2.5 was used to merge the high-quality paired reads, and each unique nucleotide sequence was defined as a clonotype. Clonotypes were aligned to IMGT TRBV, TRBD and TRBJ reference segments using MiTCR v1.1. Only V-J combinations with frequency above 0.0001, covering about 99% of repertoires, were analysed. A TCS score was defined as the ratio of F50 (clonal expansion) to E x V (chaos), with BLOSUM62-based TCRdist applied between CDR3 peptides within each V-J. Welch's t-statistics and random forest reduced just over 500 V-J features to 10 to 15, which were used in a naive Bayes classifier (R e1071). No statistical method was used to fix the sample size in advance, and group allocation was not hidden from the investigators. The paper describes TCR Vbeta CDR3 sequencing of roughly 130 peripheral blood samples, made up of about 41 ophthalmopathy patients, 70 to 75 hyperthyroidism patients and 17 progressor patients.

The sequence was obtained from a woman aged 40-49 years with Graves disease. Donor details come from another sample of the same person, matched by shared clones. The specimen comprised peripheral blood mononuclear cells (PBMCs), sampled at new diagnosis, from a patient treated with antithyroid drugs. The chain links TRBV13 with TRBJ2-7; 13 central nucleotides agree with TRBD2. The CDR3 loop reads CASSPGLAGVVYEQYF. The sequenced DNA is TGTGCCAGCAGCCCAGGACTAGCGGGAGTTGTCTACGAGCAGTACTTC.